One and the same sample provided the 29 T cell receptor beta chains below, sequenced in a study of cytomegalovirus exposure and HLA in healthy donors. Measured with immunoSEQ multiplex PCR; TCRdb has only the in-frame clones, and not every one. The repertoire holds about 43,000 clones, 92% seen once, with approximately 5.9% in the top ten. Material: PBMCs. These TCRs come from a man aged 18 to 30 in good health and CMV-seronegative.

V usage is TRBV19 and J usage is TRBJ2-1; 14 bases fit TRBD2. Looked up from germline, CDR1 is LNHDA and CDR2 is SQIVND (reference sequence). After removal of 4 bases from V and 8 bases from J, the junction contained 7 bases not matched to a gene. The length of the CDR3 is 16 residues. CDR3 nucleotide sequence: TGTGCCAGTAGTACCTGGACTAGCGGGAGGCGGGATGAGCAGTTCTTC. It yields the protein CASSTWTSGRRDEQFF.

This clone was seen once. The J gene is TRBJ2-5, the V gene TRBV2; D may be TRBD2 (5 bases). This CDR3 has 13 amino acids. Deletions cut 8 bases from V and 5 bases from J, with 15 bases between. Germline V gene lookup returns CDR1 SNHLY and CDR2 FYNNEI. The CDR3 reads CASDGSSLETQYF. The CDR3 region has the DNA TGTGCCAGCGATGGATCTAGCTTGGAGACCCAGTACTTC.

The CDR3 sequence is CASRGTGTYNEQFF. CDR3 in DNA: TGTGCCAGCAGGGGCACCGGGACATACAATGAGCAGTTCTTC. The chain is built from TRBV7-9 and TRBJ2-1; the D gene is possibly TRBD1 (6 bases). V was trimmed by 6 bases and J by 4 bases, leaving 13 bases between them. The CDR3 is made up of 14 amino acids. The germline gives CDR1 SEHNR, CDR2 FQNEAQ (reference sequence).

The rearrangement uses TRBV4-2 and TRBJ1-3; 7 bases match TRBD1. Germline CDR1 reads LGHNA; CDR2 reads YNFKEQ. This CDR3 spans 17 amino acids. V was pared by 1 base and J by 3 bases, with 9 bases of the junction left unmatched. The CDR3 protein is CASSQALVRDSGNTIYF. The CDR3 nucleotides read TGTGCCAGCAGCCAAGCCCTAGTCCGGGACAGTGGAAACACCATATATTTT.

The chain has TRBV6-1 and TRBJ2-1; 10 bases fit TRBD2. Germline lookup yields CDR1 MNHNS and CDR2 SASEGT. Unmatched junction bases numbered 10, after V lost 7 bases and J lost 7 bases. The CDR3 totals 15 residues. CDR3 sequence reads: CASNSGTSAVNEQFF. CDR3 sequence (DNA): TGTGCCAGCAATAGTGGGACTAGCGCGGTTAATGAGCAGTTCTTC.

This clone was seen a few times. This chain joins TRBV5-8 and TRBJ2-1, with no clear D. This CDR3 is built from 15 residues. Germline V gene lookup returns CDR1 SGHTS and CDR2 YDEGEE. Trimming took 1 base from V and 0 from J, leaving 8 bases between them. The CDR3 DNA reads TGTGCCAGCAGCTTGAGCTCGAGCTCCTACAATGAGCAGTTCTTC. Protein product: CASSLSSSSYNEQFF.

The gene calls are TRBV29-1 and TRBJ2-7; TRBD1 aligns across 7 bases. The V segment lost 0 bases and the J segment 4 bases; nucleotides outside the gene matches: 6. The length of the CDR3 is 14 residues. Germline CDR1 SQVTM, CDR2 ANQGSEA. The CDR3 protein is CSVEDRQGGYEQYF. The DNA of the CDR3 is TGCAGCGTTGAAGATCGACAGGGTGGATACGAGCAGTACTTC.

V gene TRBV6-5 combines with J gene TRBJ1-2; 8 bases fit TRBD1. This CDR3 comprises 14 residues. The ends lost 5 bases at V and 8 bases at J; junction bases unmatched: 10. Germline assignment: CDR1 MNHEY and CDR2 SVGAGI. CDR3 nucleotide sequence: TGTGCCAGCAGTACCCCCCGACAGGGGTACGGCTACACCTTC. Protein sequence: CASSTPRQGYGYTF.

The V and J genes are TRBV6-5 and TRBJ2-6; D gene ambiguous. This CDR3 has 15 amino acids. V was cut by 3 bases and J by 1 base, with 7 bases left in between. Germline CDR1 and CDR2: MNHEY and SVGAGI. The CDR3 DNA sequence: TGTGCCAGCAGTTATTACGGGTCTGGGGCCAACGTCCTGACTTTC. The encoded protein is CASSYYGSGANVLTF.

DNA for the CDR3: TGTGCCAGTAGCCCCAGACAGGGAGGAGGCTACACCTTC. It translates to CASSPRQGGGYTF. The J gene is TRBJ1-2, the V gene TRBV19; 7 nucleotides align to TRBD1. Germline assignment: CDR1 LNHDA and CDR2 SQIVND (reference sequence). The CDR3 spans 13 residues. V dropped 6 bases and J dropped 8; count of bases not matched to a gene: 9. The full variable domain, with the rest looked up from reference TRBV19 and TRBJ1-2, is DGGITQSPKYLFRKEGQNVTLSCEQNLNHDAMYWYRQDPGQGLRLIYYSQIVNDFQKGDIAEGYSVSREKKESFPLTVTSAQKNPTAFYLCASSPRQGGGYTFGSGTRLTVV.

The CDR3 bases are TGTGCCAGCAGGTCGGGGGGCGCGGGCACCGGGGAGCTGTTTTTT. Its protein is CASRSGGAGTGELFF. The chain has TRBV6-1 and TRBJ2-2; D possibly corresponds to TRBD2 (7 bases). V lost 6 bases, J lost 4 bases, and 15 bases lay in between. Per the germline V gene, CDR1 is MNHNS and CDR2 is SASEGT. This CDR3 is built from 15 residues.

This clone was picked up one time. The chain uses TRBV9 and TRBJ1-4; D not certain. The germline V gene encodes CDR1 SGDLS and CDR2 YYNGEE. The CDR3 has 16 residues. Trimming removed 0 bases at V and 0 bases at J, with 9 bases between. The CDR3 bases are TGTGCCAGCAGCGTAGATGTGGGCGCAACTAATGAAAAACTGTTTTTT. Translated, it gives CASSVDVGATNEKLFF.

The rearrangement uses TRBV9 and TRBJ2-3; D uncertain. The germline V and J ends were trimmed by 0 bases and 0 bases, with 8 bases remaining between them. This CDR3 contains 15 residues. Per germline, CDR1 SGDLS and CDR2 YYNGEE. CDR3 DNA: TGTGCCAGCAGCGTAGGACTTCTGAGCACAGATACGCAGTATTTT. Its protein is CASSVGLLSTDTQYF. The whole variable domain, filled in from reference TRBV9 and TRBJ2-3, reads DSGVTQTPKHLITATGQRVTLRCSPRSGDLSVYWYQQSLDQGLQFLIQYYNGEERAKGNILERFSAQQFPDLHSELNLSSLELGDSALYFCASSVGLLSTDTQYFGPGTRLTVL.

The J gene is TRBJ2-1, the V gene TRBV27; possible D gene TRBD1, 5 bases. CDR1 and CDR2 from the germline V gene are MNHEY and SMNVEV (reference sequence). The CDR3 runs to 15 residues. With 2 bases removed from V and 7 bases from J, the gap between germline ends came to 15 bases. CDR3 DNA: TGTGCCAGCAGTTTACTAAGACGACAGTCTAATGAGCAGTTCTTC. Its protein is CASSLLRRQSNEQFF.

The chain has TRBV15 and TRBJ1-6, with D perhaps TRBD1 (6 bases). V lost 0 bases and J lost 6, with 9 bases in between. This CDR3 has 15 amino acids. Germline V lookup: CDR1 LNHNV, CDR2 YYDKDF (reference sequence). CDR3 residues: CATSREGGINSPLHF. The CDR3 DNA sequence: TGTGCCACCAGCAGAGAAGGGGGAATTAATTCACCCCTCCACTTT.

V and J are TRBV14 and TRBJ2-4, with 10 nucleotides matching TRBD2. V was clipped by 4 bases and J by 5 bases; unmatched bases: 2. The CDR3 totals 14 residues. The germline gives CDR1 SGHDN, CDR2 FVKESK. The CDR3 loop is CASSPSGGENIQYF. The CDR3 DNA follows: TGTGCCAGCAGCCCTAGCGGGGGAGAAAACATTCAGTACTTC. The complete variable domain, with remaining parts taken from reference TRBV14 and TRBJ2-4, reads EAGVTQFPSHSVIEKGQTVTLRCDPISGHDNLYWYRRVMGKEIKFLLHFVKESKQDESGMPNNRFLAERTGGTYSTLKVQPAELEDSGVYFCASSPSGGENIQYFGAGTRLSVL.

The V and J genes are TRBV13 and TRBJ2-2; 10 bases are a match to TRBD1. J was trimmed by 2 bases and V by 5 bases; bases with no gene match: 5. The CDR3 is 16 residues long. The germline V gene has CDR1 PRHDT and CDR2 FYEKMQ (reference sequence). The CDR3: CASSIRQGANTGELFF. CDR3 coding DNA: TGTGCCAGCAGCATCCGACAGGGGGCCAACACCGGGGAGCTGTTTTTT.

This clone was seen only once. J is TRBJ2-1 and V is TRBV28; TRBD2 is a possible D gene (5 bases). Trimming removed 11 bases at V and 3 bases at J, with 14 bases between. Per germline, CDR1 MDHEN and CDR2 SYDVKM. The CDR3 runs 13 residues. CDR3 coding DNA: TGTGCCGGGAGCGGAAGCTTCTACAATGAGCAGTTCTTC. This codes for CAGSGSFYNEQFF.

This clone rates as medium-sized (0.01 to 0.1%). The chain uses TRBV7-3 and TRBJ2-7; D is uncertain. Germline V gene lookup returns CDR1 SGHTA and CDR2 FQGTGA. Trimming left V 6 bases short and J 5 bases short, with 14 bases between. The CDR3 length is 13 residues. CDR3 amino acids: CASSSAARDEQYF. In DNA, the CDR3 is TGTGCCAGCAGTAGTGCAGCCCGGGACGAGCAGTACTTC.

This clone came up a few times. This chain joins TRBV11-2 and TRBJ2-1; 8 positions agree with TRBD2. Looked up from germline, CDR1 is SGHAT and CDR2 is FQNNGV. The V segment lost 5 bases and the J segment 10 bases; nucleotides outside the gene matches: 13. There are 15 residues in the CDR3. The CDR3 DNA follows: TGTGCCAGCAGCCCCCAGAGCGGGAGCCAAGGGGAGCAGTTCTTC. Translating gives CASSPQSGSQGEQFF.

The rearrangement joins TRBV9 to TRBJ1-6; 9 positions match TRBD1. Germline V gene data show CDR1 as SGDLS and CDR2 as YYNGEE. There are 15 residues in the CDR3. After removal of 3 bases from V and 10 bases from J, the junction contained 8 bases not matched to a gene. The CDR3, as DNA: TGTGCCAGCAGCGCCAGGGACAGGGTAATGTCACCCCTCCACTTT. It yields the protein CASSARDRVMSPLHF.

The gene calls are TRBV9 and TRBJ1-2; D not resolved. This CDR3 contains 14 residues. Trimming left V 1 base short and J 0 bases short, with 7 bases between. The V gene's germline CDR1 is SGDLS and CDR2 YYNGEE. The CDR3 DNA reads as TGTGCCAGCAGCGTAACTATAGCTAACTATGGCTACACCTTC. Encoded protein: CASSVTIANYGYTF.

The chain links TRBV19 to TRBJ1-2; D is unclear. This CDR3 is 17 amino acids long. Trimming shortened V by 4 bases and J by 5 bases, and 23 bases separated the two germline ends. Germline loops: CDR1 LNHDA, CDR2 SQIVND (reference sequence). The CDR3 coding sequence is TGTGCCAGTAGTAATCTGGCGGGCGGGTTTTCGGAATATGGCTACACCTTC. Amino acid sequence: CASSNLAGGFSEYGYTF.

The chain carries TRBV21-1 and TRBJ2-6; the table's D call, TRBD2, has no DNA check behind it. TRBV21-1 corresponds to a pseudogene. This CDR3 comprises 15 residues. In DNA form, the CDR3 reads TGTGCCAGCAGCATACGGGGCTCTGGGGCCAACGTCCTGACTTTC. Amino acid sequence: CASSIRGSGANVLTF.

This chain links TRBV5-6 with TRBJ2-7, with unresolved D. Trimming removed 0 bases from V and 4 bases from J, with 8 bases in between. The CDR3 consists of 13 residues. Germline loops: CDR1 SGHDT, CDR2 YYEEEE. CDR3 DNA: TGTGCCAGCAGCTTGGTGTCGCGGTACGAGCAGTACTTC. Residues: CASSLVSRYEQYF. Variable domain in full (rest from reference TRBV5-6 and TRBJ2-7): DAGVTQSPTHLIKTRGQQVTLRCSPKSGHDTVSWYQQALGQGPQFIFQYYEEEERQRGNFPDRFSGHQFPNYSSELNVNALLLGDSALYLCASSLVSRYEQYFGPGTRLTVT.

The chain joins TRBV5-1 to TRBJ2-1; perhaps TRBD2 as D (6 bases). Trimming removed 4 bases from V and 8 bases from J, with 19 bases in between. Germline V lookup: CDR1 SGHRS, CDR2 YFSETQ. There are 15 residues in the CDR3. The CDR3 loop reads CASSPPPRGSDEQFF. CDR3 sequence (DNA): TGCGCCAGCAGCCCCCCACCGCGGGGTAGCGATGAGCAGTTCTTC.

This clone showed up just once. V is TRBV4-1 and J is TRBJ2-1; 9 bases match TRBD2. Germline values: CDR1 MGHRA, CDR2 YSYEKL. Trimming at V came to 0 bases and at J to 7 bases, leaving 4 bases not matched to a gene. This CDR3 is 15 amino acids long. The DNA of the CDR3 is TGCGCCAGCAGCCAAGAGGGACTAGCAACGAATGAGCAGTTCTTC. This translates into CASSQEGLATNEQFF.

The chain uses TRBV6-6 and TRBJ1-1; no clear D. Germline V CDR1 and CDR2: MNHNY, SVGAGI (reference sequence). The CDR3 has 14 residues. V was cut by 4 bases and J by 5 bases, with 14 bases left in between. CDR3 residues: CASSSRLSGTEAFF. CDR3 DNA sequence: TGTGCCAGCAGTTCCCGGCTTTCGGGAACTGAAGCTTTCTTT.

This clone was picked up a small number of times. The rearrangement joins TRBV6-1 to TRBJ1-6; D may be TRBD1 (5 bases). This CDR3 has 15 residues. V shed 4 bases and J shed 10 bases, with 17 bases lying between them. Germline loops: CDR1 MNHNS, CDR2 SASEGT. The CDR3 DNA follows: TGTGCCAGCAGTGCGGTTGGGGCAGGTTCCTCACCCCTCCACTTT. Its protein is CASSAVGAGSSPLHF.